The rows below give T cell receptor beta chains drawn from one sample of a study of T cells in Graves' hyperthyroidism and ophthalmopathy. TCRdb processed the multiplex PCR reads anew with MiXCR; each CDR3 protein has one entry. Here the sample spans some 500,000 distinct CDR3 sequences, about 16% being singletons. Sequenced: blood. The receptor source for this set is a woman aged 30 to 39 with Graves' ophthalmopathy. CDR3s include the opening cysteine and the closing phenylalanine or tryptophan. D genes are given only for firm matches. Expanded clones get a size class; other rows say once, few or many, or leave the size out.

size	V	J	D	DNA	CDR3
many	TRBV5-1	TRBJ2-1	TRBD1	TGCGCCAGCAGCTTGGAGGACAGGGGGATCAATGAGCAGTTCTTC	CASSLEDRGINEQFF
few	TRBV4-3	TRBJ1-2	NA	TGCGCCAGCAGCGAAAGCGGGGGTTACTATGGCTACACCTTC	CASSESGGYYGYTF
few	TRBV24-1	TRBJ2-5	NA	TGTGCCACCAGTGACAAACGACAGATAGAGACCCAGTACTTC	CATSDKRQIETQYF
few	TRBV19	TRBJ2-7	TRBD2	TGTGCCAGTAGTCCCCTCCCCCCGGCAGCGGGAGTCTACGAGCAGTACTTC	CASSPLPPAAGVYEQYF
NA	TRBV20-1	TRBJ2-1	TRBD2	TGCAGTGCCCAGGGGCTAGCGGGATCGTACAATGAGCAGTTCTTC	CSAQGLAGSYNEQFF
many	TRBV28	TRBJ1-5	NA	TGTGCCAGCAGTCGACCCAATCAGCCCCAGCATTTT	CASSRPNQPQHF
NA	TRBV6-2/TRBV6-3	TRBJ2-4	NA	TGTGCCAGCAGTTATAAGACGAGGGGCATTCAGTACTTC	CASSYKTRGIQYF
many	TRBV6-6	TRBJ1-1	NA	TGTGCCAGCAGTTACGGGGGAGTACAGATCACTGAAGCTTTCTTT	CASSYGGVQITEAFF
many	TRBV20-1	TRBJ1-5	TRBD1	TGCAGTGCGAGGCCTCGGGGACAGGGATACCAGCCCCAGCATTTT	CSARPRGQGYQPQHF
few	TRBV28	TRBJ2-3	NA	TGTGCCAGCAGCCCGAGGGGGAGCCCTAGCACAGATACGCAGTATTTT	CASSPRGSPSTDTQYF
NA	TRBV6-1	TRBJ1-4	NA	TGTGCCAGCACCTTTCCCGGGCGCGGTGAAAAACTGTTTTTT	CASTFPGRGEKLFF
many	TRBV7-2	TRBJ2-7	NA	TGTGCCAGCAGCTTAGCGATGAGACTTAGGGCAGAGCAGTACTTC	CASSLAMRLRAEQYF
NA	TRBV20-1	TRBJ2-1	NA	TGCAGTGCGCAGACACGGAGCTCCTACAATGAGCAGTTCTTC	CSAQTRSSYNEQFF
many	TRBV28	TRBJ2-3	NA	TGTGCCAGCAGTTCCAGGGGGGGAAGGAGCACAGATACGCAGTATTTT	CASSSRGGRSTDTQYF
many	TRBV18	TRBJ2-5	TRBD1	TGTGCCAGCTCACCAGGACAGGGTGAGACCCAGTACTTC	CASSPGQGETQYF
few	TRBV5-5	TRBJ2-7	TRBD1	TGTGCCAGCAGCCCGGATGTCGGACAGGGCTACGAGCAGTACTTC	CASSPDVGQGYEQYF
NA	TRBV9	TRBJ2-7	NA	TGTGCCAGCAGCTCTATCACTAGCAATGAGCAGTACTTC	CASSSITSNEQYF
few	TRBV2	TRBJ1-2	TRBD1	TGTGCCAGCAGTTTTGACAGGGCAATTAACTATGGCTACACCTTC	CASSFDRAINYGYTF
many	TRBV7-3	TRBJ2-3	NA	TGTGCCAGCAGCCCCGGGGACGACACAGATACGCAGTATTTT	CASSPGDDTDTQYF
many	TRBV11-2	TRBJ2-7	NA	TGTGCCAGCAGCCTCCGTAGTGCGCCCTACTACGAGCAGTACTTC	CASSLRSAPYYEQYF
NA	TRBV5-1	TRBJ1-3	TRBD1	TGCGCCAGCAGCGGTGACAGGGCAACTTCTGGAAACACCATATATTTT	CASSGDRATSGNTIYF
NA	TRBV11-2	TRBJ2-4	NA	TGTGCCAGCAGCTTAGTCGGACCCCACTCCCGAAACATTCAGTACTTC	CASSLVGPHSRNIQYF
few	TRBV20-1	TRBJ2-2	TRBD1	TGCAGTGCTTTTCGACCTTGGACAGGGGGCCCGACCGGGGAGCTGTTTTTT	CSAFRPWTGGPTGELFF
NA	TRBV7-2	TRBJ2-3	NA	TGTGCCAGCGGCTTAGGAGGGGGCACAGATACGCAGTATTTT	CASGLGGGTDTQYF
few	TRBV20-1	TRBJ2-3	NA	TGCAGTGCTAGTGGAACAGGGGGTACGAGCGGGGGCACAGATACGCAGTATTTT	CSASGTGGTSGGTDTQYF
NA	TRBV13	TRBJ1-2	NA	TGTGCCAGCAGCTTAGCCAGGGATAGCTATGGCTACACCTTC	CASSLARDSYGYTF
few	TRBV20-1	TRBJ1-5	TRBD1	TGCAGTGCTAGTGGGGCCGCGGGACAGGGCTATCAGCCCCAGCATTTT	CSASGAAGQGYQPQHF
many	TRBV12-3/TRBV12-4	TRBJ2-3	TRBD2	TGTGCCAGCAGTTCCCCCCATACGGGAGGGCTAACAGATACGCAGTATTTT	CASSSPHTGGLTDTQYF
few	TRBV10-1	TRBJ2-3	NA	TGCGCCAGCAGTGAGTCGACATGGGTGGCCGATACGCAGTATTTT	CASSESTWVADTQYF
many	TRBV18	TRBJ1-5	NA	TGTGCCAGCTCACCAACGGACAGTGTTAATCAGCCCCAGCATTTT	CASSPTDSVNQPQHF
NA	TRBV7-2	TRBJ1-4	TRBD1	TGTGCCAGCAGCTCCTTCCGGGACAGTAATGAAAAACTGTTTTTT	CASSSFRDSNEKLFF
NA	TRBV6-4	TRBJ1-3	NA	TGTGCCAGCAGTGACTCTTGGAGCTCTGGAAACACCATATATTTT	CASSDSWSSGNTIYF
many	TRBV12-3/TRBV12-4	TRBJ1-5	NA	TGTGCCAGCAGCCTTTACGCAGCGACTCTTAATCAGCCCCAGCATTTT	CASSLYAATLNQPQHF
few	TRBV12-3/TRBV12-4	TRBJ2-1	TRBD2	TGTGCCAGCAGTGGAGCCCCGGGACTACTAAACAATGAGCAGTTCTTC	CASSGAPGLLNNEQFF
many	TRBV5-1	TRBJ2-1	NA	TGCGCCAGCAGCGCCGGAAAGGTCTCGGAGCAGTTCTTC	CASSAGKVSEQFF
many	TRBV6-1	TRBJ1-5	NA	TGTGCCAGCTCACGGGGTAGCAATCAGCCCCAGCATTTT	CASSRGSNQPQHF
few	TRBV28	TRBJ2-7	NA	TGTGCCAGCAACCCGACAGGCATCTACGAGCAGTACTTC	CASNPTGIYEQYF
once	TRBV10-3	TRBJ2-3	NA	TGTGCCAACGGGACACCCAAAAAGCCTAGCACAGATACGCAGTATTTT	CANGTPKKPSTDTQYF
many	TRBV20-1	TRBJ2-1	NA	TGCAGTGCTAGAGATAGTCAGGGATTGGATGAGCAGTTCTTC	CSARDSQGLDEQFF
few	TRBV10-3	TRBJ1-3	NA	TGTGCCATCAGTGAGTCAGGGAGCTCTGGAAACACCATATATTTT	CAISESGSSGNTIYF
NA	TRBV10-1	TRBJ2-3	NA	TGCGCCAGCAGTCTAGACTGGGCTGAAGGCACAGATACGCAGTATTTT	CASSLDWAEGTDTQYF
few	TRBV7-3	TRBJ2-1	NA	TGTGCCAGCAGCTTAATTACGTACGATGAGCAGTTCTTC	CASSLITYDEQFF
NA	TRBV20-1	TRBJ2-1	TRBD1	TGCAGTGCTAGGGGGACAGGGGGAAGTAGTAGGTACAATGAGCAGTTCTTC	CSARGTGGSSRYNEQFF
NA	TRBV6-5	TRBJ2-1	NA	TGTGCCAGCAGTTACTCAGGGTACTCCTACAATGAGCAGTTCTTC	CASSYSGYSYNEQFF
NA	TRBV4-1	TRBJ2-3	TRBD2	TGCGCCAGCAGCCAGGGACTAGCAGTTGATACGCAGTATTTT	CASSQGLAVDTQYF
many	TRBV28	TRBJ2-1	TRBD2	TGTGCCAGCAGTTCCACCGGGACTACGCGCTACAATGAGCAGTTCTTC	CASSSTGTTRYNEQFF